These T cell receptor beta chains were read from a single sample in a study of spatial heterogeneity in lung cancer. TCRdb ran MiXCR on the 5' RACE reads and lists one entry per CDR3 protein. This repertoire shows around 66,000 distinct CDR3 sequences, roughly 5.9% found once; its top ten account for approximately 15%. Specimen: PBMCs, collected at surgery. The receptors derive from a female donor with early-stage non-small cell lung cancer. CDR3s include the opening cysteine and the closing phenylalanine or tryptophan. A D gene is named only where the DNA matches it firmly. A clone size is listed for some rows: how often the clone was seen (once, few, many), or a class if it is expanded.

CASSLERPVGEQYF,TGCGCCAGCAGCTTGGAGCGGCCCGTGGGCGAGCAGTACTTC,TRBV5-1,.,TRBJ2-7,.
CASRSDRWGETQYF,TGTGCCAGCAGGTCGGACAGGTGGGGAGAGACCCAGTACTTC,TRBV7-2,TRBD1,TRBJ2-5,many
CATSEVGYGTGMDTQYF,TGTGCCACCAGTGAGGTGGGTTACGGGACAGGGATGGATACGCAGTATTTT,TRBV24-1,TRBD1,TRBJ2-3,few
CASSQDVHGAYGYTF,TGTGCCAGCAGCCAAGACGTACATGGGGCCTATGGCTACACCTTC,TRBV3-1,.,TRBJ1-2,many
CASSEAGGTTEAFF,TGTGCCAGCAGTGAAGCCGGGGGGACCACTGAAGCTTTCTTT,TRBV2,.,TRBJ1-1,many
CASSQEPGGLNSPLHF,TGTGCCAGCAGCCAAGAGCCAGGGGGCCTTAATTCACCCCTCCACTTT,TRBV3-1,TRBD1,TRBJ1-6,many
CASADRGAAGANVLTF,TGTGCCAGCGCGGACAGGGGGGCGGCTGGGGCCAACGTCCTGACTTTC,TRBV6-1,TRBD1,TRBJ2-6,few
CVSIGAGAPYNEQFF,TGTGTCAGTATCGGAGCGGGAGCCCCCTACAATGAGCAGTTCTTC,TRBV19,TRBD2,TRBJ2-1,.
CASSPLGGGGLDTQYF,TGTGCCAGCAGCCCACTGGGCGGGGGGGGACTAGATACGCAGTATTTT,TRBV7-2,TRBD2,TRBJ2-3,few
CSVGDRVHTDTQYF,TGCAGCGTGGGGGACAGGGTCCATACAGATACGCAGTATTTT,TRBV29-1,TRBD1,TRBJ2-3,many
CASSVGGGGEKLFF,TGTGCCAGCAGCGTGGGGGGAGGCGGTGAAAAACTGTTTTTT,TRBV9,.,TRBJ1-4,.
CASSEKKGTSGSVNEQYF,TGTGCCAGCAGCGAAAAAAAGGGGACTAGCGGGTCCGTAAACGAGCAGTACTTC,TRBV7-9,TRBD2,TRBJ2-7,many
CSVKTGPNEKLFF,TGCAGCGTTAAGACAGGTCCGAATGAAAAACTGTTTTTT,TRBV29-1,.,TRBJ1-4,many
CASSLVLLAGVTDTQYF,TGTGCCAGCAGCTTAGTTCTCCTAGCGGGGGTCACAGATACGCAGTATTTT,TRBV7-2,TRBD2,TRBJ2-3,many
CASSQEGLRAGELFF,TGTGCCAGCAGCCAAGAGGGACTTAGGGCCGGGGAGCTGTTTTTT,TRBV4-2,.,TRBJ2-2,many
CASREGESKNIQYF,TGCGCCAGCAGAGAGGGTGAATCCAAAAACATTCAGTACTTC,TRBV5-1,.,TRBJ2-4,few
CASTWDRGNQPQHF,TGTGCCAGCACCTGGGACAGAGGCAATCAGCCCCAGCATTTT,TRBV12-3/TRBV12-4,TRBD1,TRBJ1-5,.
CSASRPDEYSGNTIYF,TGCAGTGCTAGTCGGCCAGACGAGTACTCTGGAAACACCATATATTTT,TRBV20-1,.,TRBJ1-3,many
CASTPGGHEQFF,TGTGCCAGCACCCCTGGGGGGCATGAGCAGTTCTTC,TRBV3-1,.,TRBJ2-1,many
CASLPGLVPYNEQFF,TGTGCCAGTTTACCGGGACTAGTCCCCTACAATGAGCAGTTCTTC,TRBV3-1,TRBD2,TRBJ2-1,many
CSARARWMSGNTIYF,TGCAGTGCTAGAGCGCGGTGGATGTCTGGAAACACCATATATTTT,TRBV20-1,.,TRBJ1-3,few
CASSLFGSGGAGYTF,TGTGCCAGCAGTTTATTCGGGTCAGGGGGGGCTGGCTACACCTTC,TRBV28,TRBD1,TRBJ1-2,many
CASSGGGGYNEQFF,TGTGCCAGCAGCGGCGGAGGTGGCTACAATGAGCAGTTCTTC,TRBV7-9,.,TRBJ2-1,many
CASSVGRGVVETQYF,TGTGCCAGCAGTGTAGGACGGGGGGTAGTTGAGACCCAGTACTTC,TRBV25-1,TRBD2,TRBJ2-5,many
CAWSLAGLGYYNEQFF,TGTGCCTGGAGTCTGGCCGGGTTGGGATACTACAATGAGCAGTTCTTC,TRBV30,.,TRBJ2-1,few
CASSHPSLAGGPEQFF,TGTGCCAGCAGCCATCCTAGCCTAGCGGGAGGGCCCGAGCAGTTCTTC,TRBV3-1,TRBD2,TRBJ2-1,many
CASSPRTSGFDTQYF,TGTGCCAGCAGCCCCCGGACTAGCGGGTTCGATACGCAGTATTTT,TRBV9,TRBD2,TRBJ2-3,many
CASSLPLVQNIQYF,TGTGCCAGCAGTCTCCCCCTGGTCCAAAACATTCAGTACTTC,TRBV12-3/TRBV12-4,.,TRBJ2-4,many
CASSEAGRGYGHSPLHF,TGTGCCAGCAGTGAAGCGGGGAGGGGGTATGGGCATTCACCCCTCCACTTT,TRBV2,.,TRBJ1-6,many
CASSASRGGTEAFF,TGTGCCAGCAGTGCGTCCAGGGGAGGGACTGAAGCTTTCTTT,TRBV12-3/TRBV12-4,.,TRBJ1-1,.
CASSPRAEARRGEQFF,TGTGCCAGCTCACCCCGAGCAGAGGCCCGAAGGGGTGAGCAGTTCTTC,TRBV18,.,TRBJ2-1,medium-sized
CASSQESGGRVTQYF,TGCGCCAGCAGCCAAGAGAGCGGGGGAAGGGTTACGCAGTATTTT,TRBV4-1,TRBD2,TRBJ2-3,.
CASRDSNRRQYF,TGTGCCAGCCGCGACTCCAATAGGCGGCAGTACTTC,TRBV12-3/TRBV12-4,.,TRBJ2-7,few
CSARLAGVNEQFF,TGCAGTGCTAGACTAGCGGGAGTTAATGAGCAGTTCTTC,TRBV20-1,TRBD2,TRBJ2-1,many
CASGLGLHNEQFF,TGTGCTAGTGGTTTGGGCCTTCACAATGAGCAGTTCTTC,TRBV12-5,.,TRBJ2-1,.
CASGESTDTQYF,TGTGCCAGCGGGGAAAGCACAGATACGCAGTATTTT,TRBV28,.,TRBJ2-3,many
CAISAIDTTRETQYF,TGTGCCATCAGCGCCATAGACACCACAAGGGAGACCCAGTACTTC,TRBV10-3,.,TRBJ2-5,few
CASSWIGETQYF,TGTGCCAGCAGTTGGATCGGGGAGACCCAGTACTTC,TRBV5-5,.,TRBJ2-5,many
CACSMTGVADTQYF,TGCGCCTGCAGCATGACAGGGGTCGCAGATACGCAGTATTTT,TRBV5-1,TRBD1,TRBJ2-3,once
CASSPGLAGASNTGELFF,TGTGCCAGCAGCCCGGGACTAGCGGGGGCCTCGAACACCGGGGAGCTGTTTTTT,TRBV12-3/TRBV12-4,TRBD2,TRBJ2-2,.
CASNRGSLLNTEAFF,TGTGCCTCCAACCGGGGGTCGCTACTCAACACTGAAGCTTTCTTT,TRBV11-2,.,TRBJ1-1,few
CASSLVDRAYGYTF,TGCGCCAGCAGCTTGGTGGACAGGGCTTATGGCTACACCTTC,TRBV5-1,TRBD1,TRBJ1-2,many
CASSSGTEAYGYTF,TGTGCCAGCAGTTCCGGGACAGAAGCCTATGGCTACACCTTC,TRBV28,TRBD1,TRBJ1-2,few
CASSLAKGGAYEQYF,TGCGCCAGCAGCTTGGCCAAAGGGGGCGCCTACGAGCAGTACTTC,TRBV5-1,TRBD1,TRBJ2-7,many
CASSFEGLETQYF,TGTGCCAGCAGTTTTGAGGGGTTAGAGACCCAGTACTTC,TRBV12-3/TRBV12-4,.,TRBJ2-5,many
CASSWDRPETQYF,TGCGCCAGCAGCTGGGACAGGCCGGAGACCCAGTACTTC,TRBV5-1,TRBD1,TRBJ2-5,many
CATSREVATYNEQFF,TGTGCCACCAGCAGAGAAGTAGCCACCTACAATGAGCAGTTCTTC,TRBV15,.,TRBJ2-1,.
CASSNRGLGIQYF,TGTGCCAGCAGCAACAGGGGGCTAGGCATTCAGTACTTC,TRBV12-3/TRBV12-4,TRBD1,TRBJ2-4,many